The source of this T cell receptor beta chain is a study of OX40 agonist ivuxolimab in advanced cancers. Data came from immunoSEQ multiplex PCR; TCRdb stores just in-frame clones and leaves some out. The data show approximately 61,000 clones, roughly 92% seen once. V lost 3 bases, J lost 4 bases, and 19 bases lay in between. The CDR3 consists of 17 residues. Germline CDR1 and CDR2: MGHRA and YSYEKL. The chain uses TRBV4-1 and TRBJ2-1, with D perhaps assigned TRBD1 or TRBD2 (6 bases each). Material: CD4+ or CD8+ T cells sorted from blood, obtained in a trial of the OX40 agonist ivuxolimab. The TCR was taken from an adult with an advanced solid tumor such as melanoma, head and neck, liver or kidney cancer. The CDR3 coding sequence is TGCGCCAGCAGCCAGAGTTTAGGGGGACTTGGGTACAATGAGCAGTTCTTC. Residues: CASSQSLGGLGYNEQFF.